The T cell receptor (beta chain) under discussion was sequenced for a study of cytomegalovirus exposure and HLA in healthy donors. Study-level background: The roughly 110 validation repertoires used the same platform as the 650 to 850 first-cohort repertoires, a later analysis reported. Whole-study findings and limits: There were some public TCRs occurring in many donors, but most TCR sequences were rare. A list of about 180 TCR beta chains associated with cytomegalovirus was given. It was reportedly the case that the classifier diagnosed cytomegalovirus status with high specificity and sensitivity.

A note on this clone: Its antigen is unknown.

Sequencing used immunoSEQ multiplex PCR; TCRdb keeps in-frame clones, though not all of them. Here the sample spans some 100,000 clones, roughly 83% being singletons. Germline assignment: CDR1 SGHDT and CDR2 YYEEEE. The CDR3 runs 15 residues. Trimming took 5 bases from V and 0 from J, leaving 14 bases between them. V usage is TRBV5-6 and J usage is TRBJ1-1, with D uncertain. The receptor was derived from a man in his late teens or twenties in good health and CMV-seronegative. The specimen sequenced was PBMCs. CDR3 sequence (DNA): TGTGCCAGCAGGCCCGTCGATTCAGTGAACACTGAAGCTTTCTTT. Protein sequence: CASRPVDSVNTEAFF.